The 3 T cell receptor beta chains in this list originate from one sample, sequenced in a study of immune characterization of retroperitoneal liposarcoma. TCRdb analysed the PCR reads with MiXCR anew, one entry per CDR3 protein. The table includes some 11,000 distinct CDR3 sequences, approximately 26% detected once. The sample consisted of tumor tissue. Receptors originate from a male donor with retroperitoneal liposarcoma.

Details on this clonotype: In this CDR3 the conserved last residue, phenylalanine or tryptophan, is missing, so a read error is likely. The chain uses TRBV12-3 or TRBV12-4 and TRBJ2-4; 7 bases line up with TRBD1. The last part of the DNA fits TRBJ2-5 better; the J call may be wrong. This CDR3 contains 14 residues. As DNA, the CDR3 is TGTGCCAGCAGTCTCCCGGACAGGCTAGAGACCCAGTACCTC. This translates into CASSLPDRLETQYL.

In regard to this clonotype: Given the absence of the conserved phenylalanine or tryptophan at the CDR3 end, a read error is likely. The DNA is omitted, as the CDR3 cannot be located on it reliably, and the CDR3 follows TCRdb's listing. The chain recombines TRBV7-6 with TRBJ2-7. Germline V gene lookup returns CDR1 SGHVS and CDR2 FNYEAQ. The CDR3 is 11 residues long, ends included. This chain's CDR3 is CASSLAARAVL.

In its sample, this clonotype is medium-sized (0.01 to 0.1%). The chain has TRBV7-2 and TRBJ2-1; 9 positions match TRBD2. J lost 13 bases, V lost 5 bases, and 24 bases had no gene match. In germline, CDR1 is SGHTA, CDR2 FQGNSA. This CDR3 region has 18 residues. As DNA, the CDR3 is TGTGCCAGCAGCCCACGCCCCTCGCTAGCGGGGATGCAAGAGACCCAGTTCTTC. It codes for CASSPRPSLAGMQETQFF.